Following are 32 T cell receptor beta chains from one sample sequenced in a study of neoadjuvant anti-PD-1 for oral cavity cancer. Repertoires were generated with immunoSEQ multiplex PCR, while TCRdb's copy carries only in-frame clones and drops some. The sample lists approximately 12,000 clones, around 69% occurring once. The input for sequencing was tumor tissue, taken before nivolumab (anti-PD-1) treatment. These receptors were taken from a person aged 35-80 years with oral cavity squamous cell carcinoma. The donor label of this sample is uncertain.

The V call is TRBV7-9, the J call TRBJ1-1, with D uncertain. V dropped 5 bases and J dropped 6 bases, with 19 bases sitting between them. Germline V gene data show CDR1 as SEHNR and CDR2 as FQNEAQ (reference sequence). CDR3 length: 15 amino acids. The CDR3 sequence: CASSPTKGGIAEAFF. CDR3 in DNA: TGTGCCAGCAGCCCGACGAAGGGCGGGATCGCTGAAGCTTTCTTT. The variable domain in full, with the rest retrieved from reference TRBV7-9 and TRBJ1-1, is DTGVSQNPRHKITKRGQNVTFRCDPISEHNRLYWYRQTLGQGPEFLTYFQNEAQLEKSRLLSDRFSAERPKGSFSTLEIQRTEQGDSAMYLCASSPTKGGIAEAFFGQGTRLTVV.

CDR3 sequence: CASTLARTSGEQFF. The DNA of the CDR3 is TGTGCCAGCACCCTAGCCCGGACTAGCGGCGAGCAGTTCTTC. V usage is TRBV7-9 and J usage is TRBJ2-1, with 10 bases identical to TRBD2. Germline V CDR1 and CDR2: SEHNR, FQNEAQ (reference sequence). The V and J ends lost 7 bases and 10 bases, in that order; junction bases with no gene match: 10. This CDR3 has 14 residues.

This sequence joins TRBV9 and TRBJ1-2, with D hard to call. There are 16 residues in the CDR3. Per germline, CDR1 SGDLS and CDR2 YYNGEE. The V end was cut by 0 bases, the J end by 6 bases, with 18 bases between. This CDR3 reads CASSVGSAGAGNGYTF. DNA for the CDR3: TGTGCCAGCAGCGTAGGTTCAGCTGGAGCGGGGAATGGCTACACCTTC.

This clone has just a few counts. V is TRBV16 and J is TRBJ1-1, with 8 nucleotides matching TRBD1. This CDR3 has 14 amino acids. V lost 4 bases and J lost 3; bases outside the gene matches: 4. Germline assignment: CDR1 KGHSY and CDR2 FQNENV. CDR3 amino acids: CASSPGQGDTEAFF. Written as DNA, the CDR3 is TGTGCCAGCAGCCCCGGACAGGGTGACACTGAAGCTTTCTTT.

This clone has only a few counts. The CDR3 sequence is CASTGGNRNTGELFF. CDR3 sequence (DNA): TGTGCCAGTACTGGGGGGAACAGGAACACCGGGGAGCTGTTTTTT. The chain employs TRBV19 and TRBJ2-2, with D perhaps matching TRBD2 (6 bases). The CDR3 length is 15 residues. Trimming cost V 7 bases and J 1 base, with 13 bases left between them. Germline CDR1 is LNHDA and CDR2 is SQIVND (reference sequence).

The rearrangement links TRBV30 to TRBJ2-3; a possible D gene is TRBD1 (5 bases). The CDR3 consists of 15 residues. V lost 0 bases and J lost 5, with 15 bases in between. CDR1 is GTSNPN, CDR2 SVGIG, per germline (reference sequence). The CDR3 coding sequence is TGTGCCTGGAGTGTACTAATAGGGGATCAAGATACGCAGTATTTT. Amino acid sequence: CAWSVLIGDQDTQYF.

The chain combines TRBV6-1 with TRBJ1-1; D remains ambiguous. Germline CDR1 and CDR2: MNHNS and SASEGT. The CDR3 has 10 residues. V dropped 5 bases and J dropped 5 bases, with 3 bases sitting between them. CDR3 sequence: CASSKTEAFF. In DNA form, the CDR3 reads TGTGCCAGCAGTAAAACTGAAGCTTTCTTT.

The rearrangement links TRBV7-9 to TRBJ1-2, with TRBD1 matching 9 bases. The CDR3 covers 13 residues. The ends lost 5 bases at V and 6 bases at J; junction bases unmatched: 4. Germline CDR1 is SEHNR and CDR2 is FQNEAQ (reference sequence). Here the CDR3 reads CASSHTGGHGYTF. Written as DNA, the CDR3 is TGTGCCAGCAGCCATACAGGGGGCCATGGCTACACCTTC.

This chain links TRBV13 with TRBJ1-1; no firm D call. V was pared by 3 bases and J by 1 base, with 15 bases between. The V gene's germline CDR1 is PRHDT and CDR2 FYEKMQ (reference sequence). This CDR3 comprises 16 residues. The CDR3 DNA reads TGTGCCAGCAGCTTGCAAGGTACCCACAGGAACACTGAAGCTTTCTTT. Its protein product is CASSLQGTHRNTEAFF. The entire variable domain, with the rest obtained from reference TRBV13 and TRBJ1-1, is as follows: AAGVIQSPRHLIKEKRETATLKCYPIPRHDTVYWYQQGPGQDPQFLISFYEKMQSDKGSIPDRFSAQQFSDYHSELNMSSLELGDSALYFCASSLQGTHRNTEAFFGQGTRLTVV.

The CDR3, as DNA: TGCAGTGCTGACCTGGGGGATACGCAGTATTTT. As protein: CSADLGDTQYF. The chain links TRBV20-1 to TRBJ2-3; D gene uncertain. Trimming took 5 bases from V and 6 from J, leaving 9 bases between them. Germline CDR1 DFQATT, CDR2 SNEGSKA (reference sequence). The CDR3 contains 11 residues.

The gene calls are TRBV20-1 and TRBJ1-2; tentatively, D is TRBD1 (6 bases). Germline V lookup: CDR1 DFQATT, CDR2 SNEGSKA (reference sequence). This CDR3 has 11 residues. The V end lost 1 base, the J end lost 8 bases, and 8 bases lay between the germline ends. The CDR3 region is CSARGGGGYTF. For the CDR3, the DNA is TGCAGTGCTAGAGGGGGGGGCGGCTACACCTTC.

The count of this clone is one. This chain uses TRBV6-1 with TRBJ2-7; 7 bases align to TRBD1. CDR1 MNHNS and CDR2 SASEGT come from the germline V gene. The CDR3 runs to 14 residues. The J segment lost 4 bases and the V segment lost 8 bases, leaving 11 bases of the junction unmatched. The CDR3 DNA reads as TGTGCCAGCGGGCCCGGGACAGACCATTACGAGCAGTACTTC. Amino acid sequence: CASGPGTDHYEQYF.

This clone was detected only once. J is TRBJ1-1 and V is TRBV5-1; 9 bases line up with TRBD1. J gave up 5 bases and V 1 base, and 9 bases lay outside the gene matches. This CDR3 spans 16 amino acids. The germline V gene has CDR1 SGHRS and CDR2 YFSETQ. CDR3 DNA sequence: TGCGCCAGCAGCTTGCGTCAGGGACAGGGACATACTGAAGCTTTCTTT. Translating it yields CASSLRQGQGHTEAFF.

V is TRBV18 and J is TRBJ1-6; unclear D gene. V lost 3 bases and J lost 0, with 9 bases in between. CDR1 is KGHSH and CDR2 is LQKENI in the germline V gene. CDR3 length: 16 amino acids. CDR3 loop: CASSPRPSSYNSPLHF. CDR3 DNA: TGTGCCAGCTCACCTCGACCGAGCTCCTATAATTCACCCCTCCACTTT. Full variable domain (outside the CDR3, taken from reference TRBV18 and TRBJ1-6): NAGVMQNPRHLVRRRGQEARLRCSPMKGHSHVYWYRQLPEEGLKFMVYLQKENIIDESGMPKERFSAEFPKEGPSILRIQQVVRGDSAAYFCASSPRPSSYNSPLHFGNGTRLTVT.

This clone was seen a handful of times. V is TRBV6-5 and J is TRBJ1-5; D gene unclear. The germline gives CDR1 MNHEY, CDR2 SVGAGI. Trimming removed 0 bases from V and 5 bases from J, with 5 bases in between. There are 13 residues in the CDR3. DNA of the CDR3: TGTGCCAGCAGTTACTCGTGGGATCAGCCCCAGCATTTT. This encodes CASSYSWDQPQHF.

This chain links TRBV11-2 with TRBJ1-1, with a tentative D call TRBD1 (6 bases). V lost 3 bases to trimming and J lost 8 bases, with 10 bases between them. Germline-derived CDR1 and CDR2 are SGHAT and FQNNGV. The CDR3 contains 12 residues. Here the CDR3 DNA reads TGTGCCAGCAGCTTCGCGGGGACAGAAGCTTTCTTT. It codes for CASSFAGTEAFF.

CDR3 amino acids: CASKGPVNTEAFF. CDR3 DNA: TGTGCCAGCAAAGGGCCGGTGAACACTGAAGCTTTCTTT. The chain is built from TRBV6-6 and TRBJ1-1; D not resolved. CDR1 MNHNY and CDR2 SVGAGI come from the germline V gene (reference sequence). The V end was cut by 7 bases, the J end by 0 bases, with 9 bases between. This CDR3 is built from 13 residues.

The chain uses TRBV19 and TRBJ1-1, with 9 bases identical to TRBD1. J lost 4 bases, V lost 3 bases, and 9 bases had no gene match. Germline loops: CDR1 LNHDA, CDR2 SQIVND (reference sequence). This CDR3 is 16 amino acids long. The CDR3 DNA reads TGTGCCAGTAGTATTGCCCCCAGGACAGGGGTCACTGAAGCTTTCTTT. As protein: CASSIAPRTGVTEAFF.

With regard to this clone: At one boundary the junction diverges from the germline segment, which might be a read error. The chain is built from TRBV29-1 and TRBJ1-1; D gene ambiguous. The CDR3 covers 12 residues. Per germline, CDR1 SQVTM and CDR2 ANQGSEA. The CDR3 loop reads CSVEEPNAEAFF. CDR3 sequence (DNA): TGCAGCGTTGAAGAACCGAACGCTGAAGCTTTCTTT.

The chain recombines TRBV5-1 with TRBJ2-7; weak D call: TRBD1 (5 bases). The CDR3 is 16 amino acids. V shed 0 bases and J shed 2 bases, with 15 bases lying between them. Germline V gene sequence: CDR1 SGHRS, CDR2 YFSETQ. The CDR3 protein is CASSLGDRTKTYEQYF. CDR3 sequence (DNA): TGCGCCAGCAGCTTGGGCGACAGAACTAAAACCTACGAGCAGTACTTC.

The chain uses TRBV5-1 and TRBJ2-3; TRBD2 matches at 9 bases. The germline V gene has CDR1 SGHRS and CDR2 YFSETQ. The junction had 13 bases not matched to a gene; V was cut back by 4 bases and J by 1 base. CDR3 size: 18 residues. For the CDR3, the DNA is TGCGCCAGCAGCCCCAGACGCGGGGGGGCAAGACGCACAGATACGCAGTATTTT. This gives the protein CASSPRRGGARRTDTQYF.

This clone was counted a few times. This sequence joins TRBV7-9 and TRBJ2-1; D is perhaps TRBD2 (6 bases). Trimming removed 4 bases from V and 3 bases from J, with 19 bases in between. Germline V gene lookup returns CDR1 SEHNR and CDR2 FQNEAQ (reference sequence). The CDR3 has 17 amino acids. CDR3 sequence reads: CASSSYVGTWVYNEQFF. The CDR3 nucleotides are TGTGCCAGCAGCTCCTATGTAGGGACTTGGGTCTACAATGAGCAGTTCTTC.

The V and J genes are TRBV5-1 and TRBJ1-3, with a tentative D call TRBD1 (6 bases). V lost 1 base to trimming and J lost 2 bases, with 16 bases between them. Germline lookup yields CDR1 SGHRS and CDR2 YFSETQ. There are 17 residues in the CDR3. This chain's CDR3 is CASSLRGGDLPGNTIYF. The DNA of the CDR3 is TGCGCCAGCAGCTTGAGGGGGGGTGATCTCCCTGGAAACACCATATATTTT.

The chain links TRBV5-1 to TRBJ2-3, with 8 bases identical to TRBD1. The V gene end was trimmed by 3 bases and the J gene end by 5 bases; junction bases not matched to a gene: 8. This CDR3 has 15 residues. In germline, CDR1 is SGHRS, CDR2 YFSETQ. CDR3 nucleotide sequence: TGCGCCAGCAGCTCAAGGACAGGGAGACAAGATACGCAGTATTTT. Encoded protein: CASSSRTGRQDTQYF.

The V and J genes are TRBV11-1 and TRBJ2-5, with TRBD1 identical over 7 bases. The last part of the DNA fits TRBJ2-7 better; the J call may be wrong. There are 15 residues in the CDR3. CDR1 and CDR2 from the germline V gene are SGHAT and FQDESV (reference sequence). The CDR3 nucleotides are TGTGCCAGCAGCCTCCAGTCCGGACAGGAGGACGAGCAGTACTTC. Translating it yields CASSLQSGQEDEQYF.

J is TRBJ1-1 and V is TRBV5-4, with D perhaps matching TRBD1 (6 bases). V lost 6 bases and J 5 bases, leaving 23 bases between the germline ends. Germline CDR1 reads SGHNT; CDR2 reads YYREEE (reference sequence). The CDR3 has 16 residues. The CDR3 DNA reads TGTGCCAGCACCCGCGGGGGGGGGCTGGCTGGAACTGAAGCTTTCTTT. Translated, it gives CASTRGGGLAGTEAFF.

The chain joins TRBV2 to TRBJ2-3, with TRBD1 as a possible D gene (5 bases). The CDR3 runs 12 residues. CDR1 is SNHLY and CDR2 is FYNNEI in the germline V gene. V shed 3 bases and J shed 6 bases, with 7 bases lying between them. CDR3 nucleotide sequence: TGTGCCAGCAGTGACGCAGGGGATACGCAGTATTTT. Its protein is CASSDAGDTQYF.

This chain links TRBV27 with TRBJ2-2; TRBD1 matches 7 bases. Germline CDR1 and CDR2: MNHEY and SMNVEV (reference sequence). Trimming removed 2 bases from V and 6 bases from J; junction bases left unmatched: 3. The CDR3 length is 14 residues. The CDR3 here is CASSLTGAPGELFF. For the CDR3, the DNA is TGTGCCAGCAGTTTAACAGGGGCCCCCGGGGAGCTGTTTTTT.

This clone occurred a few times. This sequence joins TRBV11-1 and TRBJ2-5; D may be TRBD2 (5 bases). Germline V gene sequence: CDR1 SGHAT, CDR2 FQDESV (reference sequence). V was shortened by 2 bases and J by 2 bases, with 15 bases between the two germline ends. The CDR3 contains 16 residues. The CDR3 is CASSLRSTSGQETQYF. In DNA, the CDR3 is TGTGCCAGCAGCTTAAGGTCCACCTCGGGGCAAGAGACCCAGTACTTC.

The CDR3 DNA is TGCAGCGTGGGGACAGGCTCTGGAAACACCATATATTTT. As protein: CSVGTGSGNTIYF. The J gene is TRBJ1-3, the V gene TRBV29-1, with 8 bases matching TRBD1. V trimming: 6 bases; J trimming: 0 bases; junction bases outside the gene matches: 1. Germline-derived CDR1 and CDR2 are SQVTM and ANQGSEA. The CDR3 sequence is 13 residues long.

The rearrangement links TRBV7-9 to TRBJ2-5, with 7 bases identical to TRBD2. The CDR3 extends over 12 amino acids. CDR1 and CDR2 (germline): SEHNR, FQNEAQ (reference sequence). Trimming at V came to 8 bases and at J to 5 bases, leaving 5 bases not matched to a gene. The CDR3 reads CASDEGGETQYF. The CDR3 nucleotides are TGTGCCAGCGACGAGGGAGGGGAGACCCAGTACTTC.

This clone was counted between two and nine times. J is TRBJ1-1 and V is TRBV27; 7 bases are a match to TRBD1. This CDR3 region has 12 residues. Germline CDR1 MNHEY, CDR2 SMNVEV (reference sequence). J lost 8 bases, V lost 8 bases, and 8 bases had no gene match. CDR3 nucleotides: TGTGCCAGCGGCCGGGGACAGAGAGAAGCTTTCTTT. This translates into CASGRGQREAFF.